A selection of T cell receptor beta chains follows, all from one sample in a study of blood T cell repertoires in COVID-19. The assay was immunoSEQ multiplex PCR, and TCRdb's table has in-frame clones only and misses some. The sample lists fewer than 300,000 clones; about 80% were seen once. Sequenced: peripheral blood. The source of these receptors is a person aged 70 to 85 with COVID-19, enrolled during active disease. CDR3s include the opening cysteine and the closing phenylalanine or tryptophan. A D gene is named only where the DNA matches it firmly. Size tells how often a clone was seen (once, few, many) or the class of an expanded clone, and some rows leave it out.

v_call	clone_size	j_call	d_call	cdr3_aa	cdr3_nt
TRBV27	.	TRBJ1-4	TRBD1	CASSLSGQGEKLFF	TGTGCCAGCAGTTTATCCGGACAGGGGGAAAAACTGTTTTTT
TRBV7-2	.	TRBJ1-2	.	CASRPLANNGYTF	TGTGCCAGCAGGCCACTTGCAAATAATGGCTACACCTTC
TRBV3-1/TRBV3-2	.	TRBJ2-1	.	CASSQGPINEQFF	TGTGCCAGCAGCCAAGGGCCCATCAATGAGCAGTTCTTC
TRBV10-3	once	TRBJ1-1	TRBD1	CAIATGQNTEAFF	TGTGCCATTGCGACAGGGCAGAACACTGAAGCTTTCTTT
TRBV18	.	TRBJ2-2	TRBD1	CASSVAGGFTGELFF	TGTGCCAGCTCAGTCGCAGGGGGCTTCACCGGGGAGCTGTTTTTT
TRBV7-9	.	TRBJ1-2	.	CASSPSGAGGYTF	TGTGCCAGCAGCCCGTCAGGGGCTGGTGGCTACACCTTC
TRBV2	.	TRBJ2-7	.	CASRPQGRAEQYF	TGTGCCAGCAGGCCCCAGGGGCGAGCTGAGCAGTACTTC
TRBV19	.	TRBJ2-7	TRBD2	CASPGLDAYEQYF	TGTGCCAGTCCGGGACTAGACGCCTACGAGCAGTACTTC
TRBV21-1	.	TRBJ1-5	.	CASSKGGRVGGSNQPQHF	TGTGCCAGCAGCAAAGGGGGCAGGGTCGGTGGAAGCAATCAGCCCCAGCATTTT
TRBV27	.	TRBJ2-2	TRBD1	CASRGTGVITGELFF	TGTGCCAGCAGGGGGACAGGGGTGATCACCGGGGAGCTGTTTTTT